This T cell receptor beta chain was captured in a study of shared T cell receptors in the human thymus. The table came from immunoSEQ multiplex PCR; TCRdb's copy has only in-frame clones and leaves some out. Of 720,000 or so clones in the sample, 75% to 90% are singletons; the top ten hold roughly 0.01%. The CDR3 loop spans 14 amino acids. Trimming removed 7 bases from V and 0 bases from J, with 13 bases in between. Germline assignment: CDR1 LNHDA and CDR2 SQIVND (reference sequence). The same data also went into a second study, on human thymus T cells. As that report states: Thymic tissue was derived from resections collected during corrective heart surgery. Use of V and J genes seemed skewed within the thymic and blood repertoires. Related reports documented highly overlapping thymic repertoires among unrelated individuals.

The sequenced material came from thymocytes. V usage is TRBV19 and J usage is TRBJ2-7; maybe TRBD1 (6 bases). The receptor comes from a girl under three years old with a congenital heart defect. Written as DNA, the CDR3 is TGTGCCAGTAAAATTAGGGGGAGCTCCTACGAGCAGTACTTC. This encodes CASKIRGSSYEQYF.